This TCR beta chain is drawn from a study of blood T cell repertoires in COVID-19 (dated by TCRdb to 2018 to 2020). Describing the broader study: Samples from collaborators originated in the United States, Italy and Spain and spanned both the acute and convalescent phases of COVID-19. Deeply sampled blood TCRbeta repertoires from subjects exposed to, actively infected with, or recovered from COVID-19 were included in the dataset. Where available, HLA class I and class II types were taken from metadata supplied by the sample provider and were not determined by assay-based typing. A freely available public database, intended as a resource for researchers studying the immune response to SARS-CoV-2, is where the repertoires were released. Nearly every sample came with metadata listing a de-identified subject ID, COVID-19 status, age in years and sex. The material from the prospective study consisted of cDNA or gDNA derived from T cells, B-cell-depleted T cells, or PBMCs. The samples were drawn from two sources: the first 160 participants of the ongoing ImmuneRACE study, and 950 to 1,500 subjects contributed by 6 global collaborators.

The investigation overall reported the following: Clinical and demographic metadata were provided uncurated, with the amount varying by source and participant.

In regard to this clone: This clone's antigen is unknown. There are no base qualities to consult, and no much larger clone falls within one base.

At one collaborating source in Seattle, patients were enrolled during active infection and were followed longitudinally through the course of disease. Whole blood was collected in K2EDTA tubes by collaborating institutions according to the institutions' own protocols. For TCRbeta analysis, collaborators shipped samples as frozen whole blood, isolated PBMCs, or DNA extracted from either of those sample types. TCRbeta CDR3 regions were amplified from genomic DNA using the immunoSEQ Assay, a bias-controlled multiplex PCR. In the authors' own workflow: Within the assay, amplification of reference gene primers was used to estimate how many nucleated cells each sample contained. To quantify the absolute abundance of each unique TCRbeta CDR3 rearrangement, sequence reads were collapsed and filtered. For each sample, productive Simpson clonality was calculated as the square root of Simpson's diversity index across productive rearrangements. In TCRdb, the immuneACCESS table is reduced to in-frame sequences with V and J assigned. These tables do not hold every clone; where another copy was compared, an unresolved V gene accounts for under half, and the others remain unexplained. Clonal size and the V and J genes are those of that table, whereas D and trimming came from the DNA. The sample contains tens of thousands of clones, about 83% of them found a single time. The ten top clones hold 10% of the sample.

This sequence originates from a man aged 45 to 65 with COVID-19, enrolled during active disease. Sample: peripheral blood.

The nucleotide sequence is TGTGCCAGCAGCGGACACCAGGGGGTTCCCGGGGAGCTGTTTTTT. Its translation reads: CASSGHQGVPGELFF. Recombination linked TRBV9 to TRBJ2-2, with 7 central nucleotides matching TRBD1. As encoded in the germline V gene, CDR1 is SGDLS while CDR2 is YYNGEE. From V the trimming removes 3 bases and from J it removes 6 bases, while the gene matches leave 8 bases of the junction unaccounted for. Inclusive of the bounding cysteine and phenylalanine, the CDR3 is 15 residues long. Only the CDR3 portion is preserved as DNA: 45 bases, with reading frame beginning at the first base.